This TCR beta chain was identified during a study of breast tumors, draining lymph nodes, adjacent tissues. As concerns this clonotype: Its antigen is unidentified. Relative to the germline gene, one junction end is altered; a read error may explain this.

Axillary draining lymph nodes of breast cancer patients supplied the node samples. TCRdb reprocessed the multiplex PCR reads via MiXCR and lists one record per CDR3 protein. Of under 350,000 distinct CDR3 sequences listed, roughly 30% are singletons. General study results and limits: Luminal-like breast cancer showed significantly higher tumor–nontumor repertoire similarity than basal-like. Tumor repertoires ranked between lymph nodes and nontumor tissue in diversity, with V and J gene preferences.

The specimen was axillary lymph node tissue. This receptor was identified in a female donor with breast cancer. Some clones in this sample may be carry-over from other donors' samples.

CDR3 sequence: CASSLNPGSYGQYF. The CDR3 DNA reads TGTGCGAGCAGTTTGAATCCTGGGTCCTACGGGCAGTACTTC. The chain is built from TRBV12-3 or TRBV12-4 and TRBJ2-7, with D unclear. The CDR3 consists of 14 residues.